The present T cell receptor (beta chain) was sequenced within a study of blood T cell repertoires in COVID-19. Turning to the study itself: Acute and convalescent COVID-19 specimens originated in the United States, Italy and Spain.

Germline CDR1 and CDR2: KGHSH and LQKENI. The CDR3 length is 16 residues. The J segment lost 2 bases and the V segment lost 3 bases, leaving 7 bases of the junction unmatched. In the source study's methods: Using reference gene primer amplification, nucleated cell counts were estimated. The table came from immunoSEQ multiplex PCR; TCRdb's copy has only in-frame clones and leaves some out. V and J calls and clone size are copied from that table; D and trimming were computed from the DNA. The sample yields 84,000 or so clones, around 82% seen once. The chain recombines TRBV18 with TRBJ1-1, with 9 bases lining up with TRBD1. The sequence came from an elderly man with active or convalescent COVID-19. Sequencing used peripheral blood. Here the CDR3 reads CASSPFTGQGNTEAFF. CDR3 coding DNA: TGTGCCAGCTCACCCTTCACGGGACAGGGTAACACTGAAGCTTTCTTT.